This T cell receptor beta chain was found in a study of blood T cell repertoires in COVID-19. Study at large: Acute and convalescent COVID-19 samples came from the United States, Italy and Spain. The cDNA or gDNA used as material had been derived from T cells, B-cell-depleted T cells, or PBMCs.

Recruited during active infection, patients (from Seattle) were subsequently followed longitudinally. Per the study methods: Reference gene primer amplification gave nucleated cell count estimates. Some clones are missing from TCRdb's copy, which holds only in-frame ones; the method was immunoSEQ multiplex PCR. That table gives V, J and clone size, and the DNA gave D and trimming. Of tens of thousands of clones listed, 75% to 90% are singletons. The receptor was derived from a man in his fifties or sixties with COVID-19, enrolled during active disease. The sequenced sample consisted of peripheral blood.

In DNA, the CDR3 is TGCGCCAGCAGCCAGCCGAGGACTAGCGGGAGGTCGACCCAGTACTTC. It is translated as CASSQPRTSGRSTQYF. The rearrangement joins TRBV4-1 to TRBJ2-5, with 14 bases fitting TRBD2. The V segment lost 3 bases and the J segment 7 bases; nucleotides outside the gene matches: 7. The V gene's germline CDR1 is MGHRA and CDR2 YSYEKL. This CDR3 has 16 amino acids.